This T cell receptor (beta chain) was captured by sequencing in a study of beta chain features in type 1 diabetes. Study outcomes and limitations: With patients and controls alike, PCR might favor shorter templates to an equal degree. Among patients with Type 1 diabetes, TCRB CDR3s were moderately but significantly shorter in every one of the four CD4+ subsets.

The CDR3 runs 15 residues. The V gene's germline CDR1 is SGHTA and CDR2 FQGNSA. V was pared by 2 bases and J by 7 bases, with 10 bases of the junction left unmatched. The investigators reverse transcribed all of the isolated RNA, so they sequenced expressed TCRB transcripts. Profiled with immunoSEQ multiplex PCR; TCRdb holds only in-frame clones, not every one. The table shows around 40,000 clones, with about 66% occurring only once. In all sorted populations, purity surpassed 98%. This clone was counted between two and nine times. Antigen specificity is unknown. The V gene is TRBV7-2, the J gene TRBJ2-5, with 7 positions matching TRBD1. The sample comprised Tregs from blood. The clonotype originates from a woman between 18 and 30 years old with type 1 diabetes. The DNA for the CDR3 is TGTGCCAGCAGCTTATCGTCAGGGGGTCAACGGACCCAGTACTTC. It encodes CASSLSSGGQRTQYF.